One and the same sample provided the 29 T cell receptor beta chains below, sequenced in a study of blood T cell repertoires in COVID-19. Assay used: immunoSEQ multiplex PCR; TCRdb lists only in-frame clones, some missing. Here the sample spans roughly 140,000 clones, 85% being singletons. Input material: peripheral blood. The receptor source for this set is a man aged 50 or older with acute or convalescent COVID-19.

The chain uses TRBV2 and TRBJ2-3, with TRBD1 matching 7 bases. Germline lookup yields CDR1 SNHLY and CDR2 FYNNEI. This CDR3 is built from 16 residues. J gave up 2 bases and V 8 bases, and 13 bases lay outside the gene matches. The CDR3 region has the DNA TGTGCCAGCTCCCGGCCGGGACAGAGCTTCACAGATACGCAGTATTTT. This translates into CASSRPGQSFTDTQYF.

This chain connects TRBV19 to TRBJ1-2; 10 positions match TRBD1. The ends lost 5 bases at V and 4 bases at J; junction bases unmatched: 7. The CDR3 runs to 15 residues. Germline lookup yields CDR1 LNHDA and CDR2 SQIVND (reference sequence). The CDR3 spells CASSFGTGDTYGYTF. CDR3 nucleotide sequence: TGTGCCAGTAGTTTCGGGACAGGGGATACCTATGGCTACACCTTC.

This clone has ten or more counts. The chain uses TRBV27 and TRBJ1-1, with a possible D match to TRBD1 (6 bases). This CDR3 contains 17 residues. Germline V CDR1 and CDR2: MNHEY, SMNVEV (reference sequence). Trimming removed 6 bases at V and 4 bases at J, with 24 bases between. The CDR3 protein is CASSPSGGLRFSTEAFF. CDR3 DNA sequence: TGTGCCAGCAGCCCCTCTGGGGGCCTTCGTTTTTCCACTGAAGCTTTCTTT.

The chain couples TRBV6-1 to TRBJ2-7, with 7 positions matching TRBD1. The germline gives CDR1 MNHNS, CDR2 SASEGT. The CDR3 covers 14 residues. With V trimmed by 2 bases and J by 3 bases, 4 bases remained unmatched. In DNA, the CDR3 is TGTGCCAGCAGTGAATGGGACAGAGACTACGAGCAGTACTTC. Translating gives CASSEWDRDYEQYF.

This chain joins TRBV19 and TRBJ2-7; the D gene is possibly TRBD1 (6 bases). The CDR3 length is 16 residues. Germline CDR1 and CDR2: LNHDA and SQIVND (reference sequence). The V end was cut by 5 bases, the J end by 0 bases, with 17 bases between. CDR3 in amino acids: CASSSRGGFDSYEQYF. In nucleotides, the CDR3 is TGTGCCAGTAGTTCCAGGGGTGGCTTCGACTCCTACGAGCAGTACTTC.

The chain links TRBV12-3 or TRBV12-4 to TRBJ1-2, with D hard to call. The CDR3 has 10 amino acids. The V end was cut by 5 bases, the J end by 6 bases, with 4 bases between. The CDR3 spells CASSINGYTF. The CDR3 DNA is TGTGCCAGCAGTATTAATGGCTACACCTTC.

The count of this clone is one. V gene TRBV10-2 combines with J gene TRBJ2-1, with 11 bases matching TRBD2. CDR3 length: 14 residues. CDR1 WSHSY and CDR2 SAAADI come from the germline V gene. V dropped 9 bases and J dropped 2; count of bases not matched to a gene: 3. CDR3 sequence (DNA): TGCGCCAGTTCTAGCGGGAGGACCTACAATGAGCAGTTCTTC. Translating gives CASSSGRTYNEQFF.

The rearrangement uses TRBV10-3 and TRBJ1-1; TRBD1 matches 7 bases. CDR3 size: 15 residues. CDR1 is ENHRY and CDR2 is SYGVKD in the germline V gene. Trimming took 0 bases from V and 1 from J; bases not matched to a gene: 2. The chain's CDR3 is CAISESTGRNTEAFF. CDR3 bases: TGTGCCATCAGTGAGTCGACAGGGAGGAACACTGAAGCTTTCTTT.

The CDR3 sequence: CASSSYGNEKLFF. DNA for the CDR3: TGTGCCAGCAGTTCCTACGGGAATGAAAAACTGTTTTTT. This sequence joins TRBV6-5 and TRBJ1-4; no reliable D call. Germline V lookup: CDR1 MNHEY, CDR2 SVGAGI. The CDR3 sequence is 13 residues long. V lost 4 bases and J 5 bases, leaving 8 bases between the germline ends.

This clone appeared once. The chain couples TRBV9 to TRBJ1-3; 7 bases fit TRBD1. V was pared by 3 bases and J by 8 bases, with 8 bases of the junction left unmatched. This CDR3 is built from 14 residues. Germline values: CDR1 SGDLS, CDR2 YYNGEE. CDR3 sequence: CASSDRGQRDTIYF. The CDR3 bases are TGTGCCAGCAGCGACAGGGGACAGCGAGACACCATATATTTT.

V usage is TRBV5-8 and J usage is TRBJ1-2; 8 nucleotides agree with TRBD1. J lost 3 bases, V lost 2 bases, and 9 bases had no gene match. The germline V gene has CDR1 SGHTS and CDR2 YDEGEE. There are 16 residues in the CDR3. CDR3 residues: CASSFQAHRGYYGYTF. The CDR3 DNA sequence: TGTGCCAGCAGCTTTCAGGCACACAGGGGGTACTATGGCTACACCTTC.

The rearrangement uses TRBV9 and TRBJ2-3; D gene ambiguous. V gave up 4 bases and J gave up 3 bases, with 6 bases separating them. This CDR3 comprises 12 residues. CDR1 and CDR2 from the germline V gene are SGDLS and YYNGEE. The CDR3 DNA reads as TGTGCCAGCAGCCCCCCAACAGATACGCAGTATTTT. Protein sequence: CASSPPTDTQYF. The full variable domain, its missing parts supplied by reference TRBV9 and TRBJ2-3, is DSGVTQTPKHLITATGQRVTLRCSPRSGDLSVYWYQQSLDQGLQFLIQYYNGEERAKGNILERFSAQQFPDLHSELNLSSLELGDSALYFCASSPPTDTQYFGPGTRLTVL.

The chain links TRBV10-3 to TRBJ1-1; 8 nucleotides line up with TRBD1. The CDR3 is 14 amino acids. V lost 8 bases, J lost 1 base, and 6 bases stayed unmatched. Germline CDR1 is ENHRY and CDR2 is SYGVKD. This CDR3 reads CAIGGGTGNTEAFF. DNA for the CDR3: TGTGCCATCGGGGGGGGGACAGGGAACACTGAAGCTTTCTTT.

CDR3: CASSSKQGYYGYTF. For the CDR3, the DNA is TGTGCCAGCAGTTCAAAACAGGGCTACTATGGCTACACCTTC. V and J are TRBV27 and TRBJ1-2; maybe TRBD1 (6 bases). V was trimmed by 4 bases and J by 3 bases, leaving 12 bases between them. This CDR3 is built from 14 residues. Germline V gives CDR1 MNHEY, CDR2 SMNVEV (reference sequence).

This rearrangement joins TRBV9 to TRBJ1-5, with D uncertain. This CDR3 spans 13 amino acids. Trimming shortened V by 0 bases and J by 6 bases, and 7 bases separated the two germline ends. Germline assignment: CDR1 SGDLS and CDR2 YYNGEE. The CDR3 loop is CASSVARGQPQHF. The CDR3 nucleotides read TGTGCCAGCAGCGTAGCTCGGGGTCAGCCCCAGCATTTT. The full variable domain, with the rest looked up from reference TRBV9 and TRBJ1-5, is DSGVTQTPKHLITATGQRVTLRCSPRSGDLSVYWYQQSLDQGLQFLIQYYNGEERAKGNILERFSAQQFPDLHSELNLSSLELGDSALYFCASSVARGQPQHFGDGTRLSIL.

This CDR3 is CASSLAPGGGSSGNTIYF. CDR3 coding DNA: TGCGCCAGCAGCTTGGCTCCCGGGGGAGGCTCCTCTGGAAACACCATATATTTT. The chain joins TRBV5-1 to TRBJ1-3; maybe TRBD1 (5 bases). V was trimmed by 0 bases and J by 0 bases, leaving 16 bases between them. This CDR3 is 18 amino acids long. In germline, CDR1 is SGHRS, CDR2 YFSETQ.

The V gene is TRBV18, the J gene TRBJ2-1, with unresolved D. Trimming cost V 0 bases and J 4 bases, with 7 bases left between them. Germline assignment: CDR1 KGHSH and CDR2 LQKENI. The CDR3 totals 14 residues. The CDR3 sequence is CASSPPSEYNEQFF. The CDR3 region has the DNA TGTGCCAGCTCACCACCGTCTGAGTACAATGAGCAGTTCTTC.

The chain combines TRBV3-1 (or the pseudogene TRBV3-2) with TRBJ1-4; perhaps TRBD1 as D (5 bases). Germline V gene lookup returns CDR1 LGHDT and CDR2 YNNKEL (reference sequence). The germline V and J ends were trimmed by 4 bases and 8 bases, with 14 bases remaining between them. This CDR3 has 14 amino acids. The CDR3 reads CASSPHETAEKLFF. CDR3 DNA: TGTGCCAGCAGCCCTCATGAGACAGCCGAAAAACTGTTTTTT.

V is TRBV18 and J is TRBJ1-5, with unresolved D. This CDR3 is 18 amino acids long. V was cut by 5 bases and J by 0 bases, with 20 bases left in between. Germline CDR1 reads KGHSH; CDR2 reads LQKENI. CDR3 protein: CASSTNREPFYSNQPQHF. CDR3 bases: TGTGCCAGCTCAACAAACAGAGAACCGTTTTATAGCAATCAGCCCCAGCATTTT. Using reference TRBV18 and TRBJ1-5 for the parts outside the CDR3, the full variable domain is NAGVMQNPRHLVRRRGQEARLRCSPMKGHSHVYWYRQLPEEGLKFMVYLQKENIIDESGMPKERFSAEFPKEGPSILRIQQVVRGDSAAYFCASSTNREPFYSNQPQHFGDGTRLSIL.

The chain uses TRBV5-1 and TRBJ2-2, with 8 bases identical to TRBD1. V gave up 2 bases and J gave up 2 bases; unmatched junction bases: 8. Looked up from germline, CDR1 is SGHRS and CDR2 is YFSETQ. CDR3 length equals 17 residues. The CDR3 DNA reads as TGCGCCAGCAGCTTAACACCGGGACAGGTCAACACCGGGGAGCTGTTTTTT. Translating it yields CASSLTPGQVNTGELFF.

V usage is TRBV27 and J usage is TRBJ1-4; TRBD1 might be the D (5 bases). Germline loops: CDR1 MNHEY, CDR2 SMNVEV (reference sequence). This CDR3 contains 14 residues. V dropped 3 bases and J dropped 7 bases, with 12 bases sitting between them. CDR3 loop: CASSFGGEGEKLFF. CDR3 bases: TGTGCCAGCAGTTTCGGGGGGGAGGGTGAAAAACTGTTTTTT.

This chain connects TRBV2 to TRBJ2-2; a weak D match, TRBD1 (7 bases). Germline assignment: CDR1 SNHLY and CDR2 FYNNEI. Trimming removed 1 base from V and 7 bases from J, with 13 bases in between. The CDR3 loop spans 15 amino acids. The CDR3 protein is CASSEVGGGNGELFF. CDR3 DNA: TGTGCCAGCAGTGAAGTAGGAGGGGGCAACGGGGAGCTGTTTTTT.

The chain links TRBV6-6 to TRBJ2-5, with 10 bases that match TRBD2. V was clipped by 8 bases and J by 4 bases; unmatched bases: 7. Germline V gene lookup returns CDR1 MNHNY and CDR2 SVGAGI (reference sequence). The CDR3 covers 14 residues. In nucleotides, the CDR3 is TGTGCCAGCGCAAGCGGGGGGGCCTCAGAGACCCAGTACTTC. As protein: CASASGGASETQYF.

This chain links TRBV5-1 with TRBJ1-1; TRBD1 aligns across 7 bases. V was pared by 8 bases and J by 3 bases, with 10 bases of the junction left unmatched. CDR3 size: 14 residues. The germline V gene has CDR1 SGHRS and CDR2 YFSETQ. CDR3 nucleotide sequence: TGCGCCAGTTCTTTGACAGGGAGAGACACTGAAGCTTTCTTT. It translates to CASSLTGRDTEAFF.

The chain has TRBV6-5 and TRBJ2-1, with 14 bases lining up with TRBD2. CDR1 and CDR2 from the germline V gene are MNHEY and SVGAGI. Unmatched junction bases numbered 7, after V lost 6 bases and J lost 9 bases. This CDR3 has 15 amino acids. The CDR3 here is CASRAGTSGGSEQFF. CDR3 DNA sequence: TGTGCCAGCAGGGCCGGGACTAGCGGGGGAAGTGAGCAGTTCTTC.

The gene calls are TRBV7-6 and TRBJ1-1; 8 bases are a match to TRBD1. The CDR3 has 16 amino acids. Germline loops: CDR1 SGHVS, CDR2 FNYEAQ. Losses at the gene ends were 5 bases for V and 0 bases for J; bases not matched to a gene: 8. The CDR3 loop reads CASSQHTGGMNTEAFF. The CDR3 DNA follows: TGTGCCAGCAGCCAACATACAGGGGGAATGAACACTGAAGCTTTCTTT.

This sequence joins TRBV7-2 and TRBJ2-5, with D maybe TRBD2 (6 bases). Trimming cost V 4 bases and J 5 bases, with 20 bases left between them. Per the germline V gene, CDR1 is SGHTA and CDR2 is FQGNSA. CDR3 length: 16 residues. The CDR3 reads CASSSPSGGAYETQYF. As DNA, the CDR3 is TGTGCCAGCAGCTCTCCGTCCGGCGGGGCTTATGAGACCCAGTACTTC. Full variable domain (rest looked up from reference TRBV7-2 and TRBJ2-5): GAGVSQSPSNKVTEKGKDVELRCDPISGHTALYWYRQSLGQGLEFLIYFQGNSAPDKSGLPSDRFSAERTGGSVSTLTIQRTQQEDSAVYLCASSSPSGGAYETQYFGPGTRLLVL.

The J gene is TRBJ2-7, the V gene TRBV18; D gene ambiguous. The V end was cut by 2 bases, the J end by 3 bases, with 11 bases between. CDR3 length equals 14 residues. The germline V gene has CDR1 KGHSH and CDR2 LQKENI. CDR3 bases: TGTGCCAGCTCACCAACCCTAGGTGTCTACGAGCAGTACTTC. This translates into CASSPTLGVYEQYF.

V is TRBV14 and J is TRBJ2-1; 9 nucleotides match TRBD2. The CDR3 consists of 14 residues. Germline V CDR1 and CDR2: SGHDN, FVKESK. V lost 4 bases, J lost 9 bases, and 7 bases stayed unmatched. Here the CDR3 reads CASSPGRGRVEQFF. In DNA form, the CDR3 reads TGTGCCAGCAGCCCAGGACGCGGGAGGGTTGAGCAGTTCTTC. Full variable domain (missing parts from reference TRBV14 and TRBJ2-1): EAGVTQFPSHSVIEKGQTVTLRCDPISGHDNLYWYRRVMGKEIKFLLHFVKESKQDESGMPNNRFLAERTGGTYSTLKVQPAELEDSGVYFCASSPGRGRVEQFFGPGTRLTVL.